The 9 T cell receptor beta chains below come from one sample, sequenced in a study of OX40 agonist ivuxolimab in advanced cancers. Assay used: immunoSEQ multiplex PCR; TCRdb lists only in-frame clones, some missing. The sample carries some 110,000 clones, around 93% recorded once. Material: CD4+ or CD8+ T cells sorted from blood, obtained in a trial of the OX40 agonist ivuxolimab. All receptors derive from an adult with an advanced solid tumor such as melanoma, head and neck, liver or kidney cancer.

The chain combines TRBV29-1 with TRBJ1-4; D perhaps matches TRBD1 (6 bases). Germline CDR1 and CDR2: SQVTM and ANQGSEA. With 1 base removed from V and 0 bases from J, the gap between germline ends came to 15 bases. CDR3 length: 17 residues. The CDR3 is CSVEAPGGLATNEKLFF. The CDR3 bases are TGCAGCGTTGAAGCCCCGGGGGGCCTTGCAACTAATGAAAAACTGTTTTTT.

The chain joins TRBV4-2 to TRBJ2-3; D perhaps matches TRBD2 (6 bases). Germline assignment: CDR1 LGHNA and CDR2 YNFKEQ. This CDR3 contains 14 residues. Trimming stripped 1 base from V and 7 bases from J, with 12 bases between. The CDR3 is CASSQGSGANTQYF. The CDR3 DNA is TGTGCCAGCAGCCAAGGTTCGGGAGCCAATACGCAGTATTTT.

V usage is TRBV7-2 and J usage is TRBJ1-4, with a tentative D call TRBD1 (6 bases). Trimming stripped 0 bases from V and 0 bases from J, with 17 bases between. This CDR3 has 19 amino acids. Germline V gene data show CDR1 as SGHTA and CDR2 as FQGNSA. Here the CDR3 reads CASSLAPVRGVATNEKLFF. Written as DNA, the CDR3 is TGTGCCAGCAGCTTAGCCCCGGTAAGGGGGGTGGCAACTAATGAAAAACTGTTTTTT.

The CDR3 is CASSLIITGTDTQYF. DNA of the CDR3: TGTGCCAGCTCACTGATCATTACTGGCACAGATACGCAGTATTTT. The chain uses TRBV18 and TRBJ2-3; D not certain. V gave up 4 bases and J gave up 1 base, with 12 bases separating them. Germline values: CDR1 KGHSH, CDR2 LQKENI. The CDR3 contains 15 residues.

The CDR3 nucleotides read TGTGCCAGCACGAGGACAGGGGAGTGGACTGAAGCTTTCTTT. This translates into CASTRTGEWTEAFF. The rearrangement uses TRBV9 and TRBJ1-1, with TRBD1 identical over 9 bases. The CDR3 has 14 residues. Looked up from germline, CDR1 is SGDLS and CDR2 is YYNGEE. After removal of 6 bases from V and 5 bases from J, the junction contained 8 bases not matched to a gene.

The chain couples TRBV16 to TRBJ1-5; unclear D gene. The CDR3 loop spans 14 amino acids. Germline V gene lookup returns CDR1 KGHSY and CDR2 FQNENV. V shed 0 bases and J shed 5 bases, with 8 bases lying between them. CDR3 nucleotide sequence: TGTGCCAGCAGCCAATCAGGCTTGGATCAGCCCCAGCATTTT. This translates into CASSQSGLDQPQHF.

The chain joins TRBV25-1 to TRBJ1-2, with D perhaps matching TRBD1 (6 bases). Trimming removed 5 bases from V and 8 bases from J, with 12 bases in between. Per the germline V gene, CDR1 is MGHDK and CDR2 is SYGVNS. The CDR3 contains 12 residues. The CDR3 loop is CASSYGQWGYTF. In DNA, the CDR3 is TGTGCCAGCAGTTATGGACAGTGGGGCTACACCTTC.

V is TRBV6-5 and J is TRBJ2-2; D not certain. Trimming shortened V by 0 bases and J by 4 bases, and 9 bases separated the two germline ends. The length of the CDR3 is 15 residues. The germline V gene encodes CDR1 MNHEY and CDR2 SVGAGI. CDR3 in amino acids: CASSYSVGFTGELFF. The DNA of the CDR3 is TGTGCCAGCAGTTACTCGGTGGGATTCACCGGGGAGCTGTTTTTT.

The rearrangement uses TRBV4-1 and TRBJ2-7; D not certain. Germline loops: CDR1 MGHRA, CDR2 YSYEKL. This CDR3 spans 14 amino acids. Deletions cut 0 bases from V and 2 bases from J, with 8 bases between. CDR3: CASSQDSRTYEQYF. CDR3 DNA: TGCGCCAGCAGCCAAGATAGCAGAACCTACGAGCAGTACTTC.